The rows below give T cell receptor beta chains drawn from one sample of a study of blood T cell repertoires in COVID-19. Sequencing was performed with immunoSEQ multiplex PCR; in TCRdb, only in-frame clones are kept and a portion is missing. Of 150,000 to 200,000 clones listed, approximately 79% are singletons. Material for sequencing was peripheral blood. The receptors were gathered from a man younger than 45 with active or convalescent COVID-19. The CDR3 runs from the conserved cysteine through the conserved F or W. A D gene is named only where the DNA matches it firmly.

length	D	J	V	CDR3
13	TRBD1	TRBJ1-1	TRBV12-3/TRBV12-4	CASSFDRVTEAFF
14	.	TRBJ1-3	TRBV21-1	CASSKDRQGDTIYF
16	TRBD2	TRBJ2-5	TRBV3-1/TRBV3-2	CASSQGASGGAETQYF
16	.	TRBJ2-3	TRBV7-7	CASSLALGGAGDTQYF
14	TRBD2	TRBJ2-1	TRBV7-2	CASRPRTSGEEQFF
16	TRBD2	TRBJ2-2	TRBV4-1	CASSHHSGLAAGELFF
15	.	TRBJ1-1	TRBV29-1	CSVEEMGQANTEAFF
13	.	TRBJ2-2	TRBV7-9	CASRRDLGGELFF
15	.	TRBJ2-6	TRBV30	CAWRPGPAGANVLTF
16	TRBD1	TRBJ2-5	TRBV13	CASSLDGTAYGETQYF
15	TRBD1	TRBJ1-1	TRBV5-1	CASSLGTGRDTEAFF
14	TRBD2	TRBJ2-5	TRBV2	CASRGLAGAETQYF
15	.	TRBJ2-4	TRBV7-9	CASSSPVMEVDIQYF
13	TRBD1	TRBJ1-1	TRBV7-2	CASSSGTGIAAFF
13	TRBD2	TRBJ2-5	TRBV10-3	CAIGASGIETQYF
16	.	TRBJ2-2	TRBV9	CASSVASKLLGGELFF
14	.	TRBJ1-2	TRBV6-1	CASSEAEGGYGYTF
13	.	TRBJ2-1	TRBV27	CASSETGRNEQFF
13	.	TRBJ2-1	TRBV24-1	CATSALDYNEQFF
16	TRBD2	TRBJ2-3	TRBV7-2	CASSLGLAGKTDTQYF
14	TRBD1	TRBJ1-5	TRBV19	CASSVSGGPQPQHF
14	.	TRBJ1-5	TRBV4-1	CASSQVSEGQPQHF
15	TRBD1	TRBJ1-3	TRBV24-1	CATSEGTGTGNTIYF
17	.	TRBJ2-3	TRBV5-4	CASSLAGRGPSTDTQYF
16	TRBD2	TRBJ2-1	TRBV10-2	CASNPLAGGSFNEQFF
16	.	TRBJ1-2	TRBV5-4	CASSRSQGPPNYGYTF
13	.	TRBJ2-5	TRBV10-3	CAIRDSLGETQYF
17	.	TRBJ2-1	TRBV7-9	CASSSGQGNGLDNEQFF
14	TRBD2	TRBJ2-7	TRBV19	CASSMTSASYEQYF
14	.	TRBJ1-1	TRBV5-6	CASTRDSANTEAFF
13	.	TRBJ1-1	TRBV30	CAWSVLKGTEAFF
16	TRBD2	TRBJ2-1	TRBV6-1	CASSERRLAGSNEQFF
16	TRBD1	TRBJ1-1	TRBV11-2	CASSFKPDRKNTEAFF
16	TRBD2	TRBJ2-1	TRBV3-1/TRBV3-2	CASRRGSGRGYNEQFF
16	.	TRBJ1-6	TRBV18	CASSPPRQGANSPLHF
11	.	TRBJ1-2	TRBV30	CAWAGVYGYTF
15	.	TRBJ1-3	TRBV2	CASSPTGDSGNTIYF
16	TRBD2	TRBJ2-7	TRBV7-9	CASTTADSGSSYEQYF
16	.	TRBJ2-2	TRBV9	CASSVGGQPNTGELFF
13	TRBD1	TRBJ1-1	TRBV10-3	CAISEDRGAEAFF
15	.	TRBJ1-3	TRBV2	CASSDLARGGNTIYF
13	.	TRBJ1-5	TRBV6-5	CASRHEGNQPQHF
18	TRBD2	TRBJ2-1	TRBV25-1	CASSDTRGERGLYNEQFF
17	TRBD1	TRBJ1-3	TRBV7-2	CASSSRTGGFSGNTIYF
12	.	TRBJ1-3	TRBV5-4	CAQGYSGNTIYF
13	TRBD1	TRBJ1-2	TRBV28	CASSSGTAGGYTF
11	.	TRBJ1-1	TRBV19	CASNGDTEAFF
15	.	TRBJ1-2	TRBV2	CASTGTGNGNYGYTF
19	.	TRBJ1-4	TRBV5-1	CASSFRSPFDRNLNEKLFF
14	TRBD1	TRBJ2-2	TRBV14	CASSRRQGPGELFF
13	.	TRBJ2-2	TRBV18	CASSSGNTGELFF
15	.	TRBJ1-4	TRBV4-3	CASSLDSRTNEKLFF
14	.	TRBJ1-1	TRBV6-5	CASSLRGHNTEAFF
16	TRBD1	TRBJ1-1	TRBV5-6	CASSLDRGPGYTEAFF
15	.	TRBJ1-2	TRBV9	CASSVVPDSGYGYTF